The sample holds many counts of the clone carrying this TCR beta chain. These data are taken from a study of T cell repertoires in cytomegalovirus infection. TCRdb passed the reads through MiXCR, listing each CDR3 protein once. The sample shows 270,000 or so distinct CDR3 sequences, approximately 15% of them seen only once. V lost 5 bases and J 9 bases, leaving 11 bases between the germline ends. Germline values: CDR1 MDHEN, CDR2 SYDVKM. The CDR3 totals 13 residues. The sequenced sample consisted of CD8+ T cells from PBMCs. This sequence was found in a human donor in good health (CMV status not recorded). Some clones in this sample may be carry-over from other donors' samples. J is TRBJ1-6 and V is TRBV28; no reliable D call. CDR3 amino acids: CASSPFRGSPLHF. CDR3 DNA: TGTGCCAGCAGTCCCTTCCGGGGTTCACCCCTCCACTTT.